This T cell receptor beta chain was identified during a study of cytomegalovirus exposure and HLA in healthy donors. Study-wide context: Within the Caucasian-associated ancestry cluster were 65% to 85% of the approximately 370 genotyped donors. General observations from the study: When presence/absence was analysed, sequencing depth was taken to be roughly uniform across donors. Sequences of the TCR beta chain were said to predict the HLA-A and HLA-B alleles of most subjects accurately.

A remark on this clone: Its antigen is unknown.

The CDR3 sequence is 18 residues long. Trimming took off 1 base at V and 9 bases at J, with 22 bases between the two ends. From germline, CDR1 is MGHDK and CDR2 SYGVNS. PCR employed 60 Vbeta and 13 Jbeta primers. Study processing details: Counted up in a later analysis, unique TCR beta chains came to about 80 million, with around 12 million shared. Profiling relied on immunoSEQ multiplex PCR, and the TCRdb table lists in-frame clones only, not all of them. That table gives V, J and clone size, and the DNA gave D and trimming. The sample has about 140,000 clones, about 85% seen once. This rearrangement joins TRBV25-1 to TRBJ2-6; D perhaps matches TRBD2 (5 bases). This receptor was taken from a boy aged 2 to 10 in good health and CMV-seronegative. The sample consisted of PBMCs. The CDR3 loop is CASSESEGNGKGNNVLTF. In DNA, the CDR3 is TGTGCCAGCAGTGAATCTGAAGGGAACGGGAAAGGCAACAACGTCCTGACTTTC.